This record covers a single T cell receptor (beta chain). Per germline, CDR1 SGHVS and CDR2 FQNEAQ. CDR3 length equals 15 residues. J was trimmed by 5 bases and V by 5 bases; bases with no gene match: 11. This record comes from a study of blood T cell repertoires in COVID-19. Turning to the study itself: Acute-phase and convalescent COVID-19 samples originated in the United States, Italy and Spain.

Original methodology: Researchers report that nucleated cell counts were estimated from reference gene primer amplification. The protocol was immunoSEQ multiplex PCR, while the TCRdb copy is restricted to in-frame clones and leaves out a portion. V, J and clone size are taken as reported in that table, and D and trimming were inferred from the DNA itself. The sample holds about 220,000 clones, around 84% seen once. This receptor was taken from a man over 45 who had recovered from COVID-19. Input material: peripheral blood. This rearrangement joins TRBV7-8 to TRBJ2-7, with 8 positions matching TRBD1. In DNA, the CDR3 is TGTGCCAGCAGCCCGTCCCGGACAGGGAACAACGAGCAGTACTTC. Translating gives CASSPSRTGNNEQYF.